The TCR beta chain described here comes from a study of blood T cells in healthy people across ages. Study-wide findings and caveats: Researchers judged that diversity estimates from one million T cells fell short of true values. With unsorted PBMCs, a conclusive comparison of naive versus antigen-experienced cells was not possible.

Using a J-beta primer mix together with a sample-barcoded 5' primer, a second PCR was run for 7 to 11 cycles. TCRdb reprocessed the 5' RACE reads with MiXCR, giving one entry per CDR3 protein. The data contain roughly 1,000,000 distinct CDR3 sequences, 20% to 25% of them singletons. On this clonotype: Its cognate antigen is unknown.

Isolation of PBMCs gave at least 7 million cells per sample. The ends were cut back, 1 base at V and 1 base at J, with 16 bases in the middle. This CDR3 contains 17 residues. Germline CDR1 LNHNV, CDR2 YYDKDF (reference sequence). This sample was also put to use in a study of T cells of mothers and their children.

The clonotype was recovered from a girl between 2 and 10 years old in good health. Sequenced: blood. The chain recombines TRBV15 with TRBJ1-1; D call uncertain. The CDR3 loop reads CATSRVILAGPNTEAFF. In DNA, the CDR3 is TGTGCCACCAGCAGAGTTATTCTGGCAGGTCCGAACACTGAAGCTTTCTTT.